This TCR beta chain derives from a study of T cell responses to AZD1222 COVID-19 vaccine. Concerning this clone: No antigen is known for it.

General observations from the study: Researchers report vaccine-associated CD4 TCRs spanning spike, with dominance at 160-218 and 743-854. Unmutated regions of variants are reportedly targeted by nearly half of spike-specific TCRs. White British people made up most donors, females outnumbered males, and clonal diversity was possibly underestimated. Among AZD1222 vaccinees, only five or six were seropositive at baseline.

Libraries were prepared by immunoSEQ multiplex PCR; TCRdb keeps only in-frame clonotypes and omits some of them. The sample contains approximately 150,000 clones, 90% to 95% of which appear only once. CDR3 length equals 14 residues. Per the germline V gene, CDR1 is SGHTA and CDR2 is FQGNSA. The V and J ends lost 4 bases and 5 bases respectively, with 9 bases between them. This receptor was obtained from an adult in good health. V and J are TRBV7-2 and TRBJ1-6; D uncertain. Specimen: peripheral blood, collected on day 0 of AZD1222 vaccination. The CDR3 here is CASSSTRNNSPLHF. In nucleotides, the CDR3 is TGTGCCAGCAGCTCGACCCGCAATAATTCACCCCTCCACTTT. The full variable domain, with the rest looked up from reference TRBV7-2 and TRBJ1-6, is GAGVSQSPSNKVTEKGKDVELRCDPISGHTALYWYRQSLGQGLEFLIYFQGNSAPDKSGLPSDRFSAERTGGSVSTLTIQRTQQEDSAVYLCASSSTRNNSPLHFGNGTRLTVT.